This T cell receptor beta chain was found in a study of T cell responses to AZD1222 COVID-19 vaccine. About the study: It was second doses at about 4 or about 12 weeks that were pooled.

This clone was seen more than once but under ten times. The antigen remains unidentified. Study outcomes and limitations: Spike-specific TCR repertoires showed rising breadth and depth after two AZD1222 doses.

V was cut by 6 bases and J by 1 base, with 15 bases left in between. This CDR3 comprises 15 residues. The germline V gene encodes CDR1 MNHNY and CDR2 SVGAGI (reference sequence). Profiled with immunoSEQ multiplex PCR; TCRdb holds only in-frame clones, not every one. The sample lists approximately 85,000 clones, just over 85% occurring once. V is TRBV6-6 and J is TRBJ1-1; no reliable D call. Sequencing used peripheral blood, obtained on day 0 of AZD1222 vaccination. The clonotype was recovered from an adult in good health. The CDR3 protein is CASSHVGLSNTEAFF. Written as DNA, the CDR3 is TGTGCCAGCAGCCACGTAGGTCTTTCGAACACTGAAGCTTTCTTT.